Following are 12 T cell receptor beta chains from one sample sequenced in a study of CD8+ T cells in alopecia areata (dated 2018 in TCRdb). Taken with the paper, the label for treatment or condition translates to: oral pan-JAK inhibitor, 5-10 mg twice daily. Libraries were made using the immunoSEQ multiplex PCR assay. RNA was extracted from all samples and reverse transcribed into cDNA, which served as template for TCR sequencing. As stored in TCRdb, this immuneACCESS dataset retains in-frame rearrangements with V and J assigned. A fraction of the clones does not appear; measured against another copy, unresolved V genes explain less than half of the discrepancy, and the remainder lacks a known reason. This sample has 150,000 to 200,000 clones in its table, and under 80% of those were observed once. The top ten constitute 1.3% of the sample. The source was CD4+ T cells sorted from blood, collected at roughly week 49, from a patient treated with tofacitinib. These receptors came from a human donor with alopecia areata.

In this sample, this clone turned up a few times. The J gene is TRBJ1-4, the V gene TRBV28; TRBD1 matches 7 bases. V trimming: 7 bases; J trimming: 7 bases; junction bases outside the gene matches: 3. The CDR3 is made up of 12 amino acids. CDR1 MDHEN and CDR2 SYDVKM come from the germline V gene. The CDR3 DNA is TGTGCCAGCAAGGGGGCCGGTGAAAAACTGTTTTTT. The encoded protein is CASKGAGEKLFF.

This clone has just a few counts. The J gene is TRBJ1-6, the V gene TRBV6-1, with unresolved D. Germline V gene lookup returns CDR1 MNHNS and CDR2 SASEGT. This CDR3 has 13 residues. The V gene lost 7 bases and the J gene lost 10 bases, with 14 bases spanning the gap. The CDR3 DNA reads as TGTGCCAGCATCTCCAGGTTAGGATCACCCCTCCACTTT. Its protein product is CASISRLGSPLHF.

The chain employs TRBV5-6 and TRBJ2-5, with D possibly matching TRBD1 (5 bases). Germline values: CDR1 SGHDT, CDR2 YYEEEE. The CDR3 covers 13 residues. V lost 2 bases and J 1 base, leaving 6 bases between the germline ends. This CDR3 reads CASSFQGQETQYF. The CDR3 nucleotides are TGTGCCAGCAGCTTTCAGGGCCAAGAGACCCAGTACTTC.

This chain connects TRBV9 to TRBJ2-3; D not resolved. V was cut by 1 base and J by 6 bases, with 18 bases left in between. CDR1 is SGDLS and CDR2 is YYNGEE in the germline V gene. This CDR3 contains 16 residues. The CDR3 spells CASSVMGSISLDTQYF. In DNA form, the CDR3 reads TGTGCCAGCAGCGTAATGGGAAGCATTAGCTTGGATACGCAGTATTTT.

The chain recombines TRBV29-1 with TRBJ2-1, with a possible D match to TRBD2 (6 bases). Looked up from germline, CDR1 is SQVTM and CDR2 is ANQGSEA. The length of the CDR3 is 14 residues. V was cut by 3 bases and J by 12 bases, with 21 bases left in between. CDR3 amino acids: CSVEENRRGYGQFF. DNA for the CDR3: TGCAGCGTTGAGGAAAACAGGCGGGGCTATGGGCAGTTCTTC.

This clone was found a few times. The chain recombines TRBV6-5 with TRBJ2-7; 7 nucleotides align to TRBD1. CDR3 length: 14 residues. Germline V gene lookup returns CDR1 MNHEY and CDR2 SVGAGI. J lost 0 bases, V lost 5 bases, and 4 bases had no gene match. In DNA, the CDR3 is TGTGCCAGCAGTACGACAGGGTTCTCCTACGAGCAGTACTTC. Translated, it gives CASSTTGFSYEQYF.

This chain joins TRBV10-2 and TRBJ2-7; tentatively, D is TRBD1 (5 bases). Germline CDR1 WSHSY, CDR2 SAAADI. CDR3 length: 14 residues. Trimming left V 4 bases short and J 3 bases short, with 13 bases between. CDR3 amino acids: CASSAQVKNYEQYF. In nucleotides, the CDR3 is TGCGCCAGCAGTGCACAGGTTAAGAACTACGAGCAGTACTTC.

The chain has TRBV5-1 and TRBJ2-7; D is perhaps TRBD2 (5 bases). The V end was cut by 0 bases, the J end by 0 bases, with 16 bases between. The CDR3 totals 17 residues. From germline, CDR1 is SGHRS and CDR2 YFSETQ. This CDR3 reads CASSLGGGLRSSYEQYF. CDR3 bases: TGCGCCAGCAGCTTGGGAGGAGGTTTGAGAAGCTCCTACGAGCAGTACTTC.

This clone was counted a few times. The chain joins TRBV29-1 to TRBJ2-3, with a tentative D call TRBD1 (6 bases). This CDR3 spans 14 amino acids. Trimming stripped 3 bases from V and 2 bases from J, with 12 bases between. CDR1 SQVTM and CDR2 ANQGSEA come from the germline V gene. The CDR3 spells CSVDGGAPTDTQYF. CDR3 nucleotide sequence: TGCAGCGTTGATGGGGGCGCCCCCACAGATACGCAGTATTTT.

The V call is TRBV9, the J call TRBJ1-1, with 7 bases that match TRBD1. Germline V gene sequence: CDR1 SGDLS, CDR2 YYNGEE. J lost 8 bases, V lost 6 bases, and 4 bases had no gene match. The CDR3 length is 11 residues. The chain's CDR3 is CASTPDREAFF. The DNA of the CDR3 is TGTGCCAGCACACCGGACAGGGAAGCTTTCTTT.

The V call is TRBV10-3, the J call TRBJ1-2, with 11 bases identical to TRBD1. This CDR3 comprises 17 residues. Trimming cost V 4 bases and J 4 bases; bases outside gene matches: 11. The germline CDR1 and CDR2 sequences are ENHRY and SYGVKD. The CDR3: CAISVAGQGAVAYGYTF. Here the CDR3 DNA reads TGTGCCATCAGTGTAGCCGGACAGGGGGCCGTCGCCTATGGCTACACCTTC.

The chain couples TRBV7-2 to TRBJ2-7; D remains unclear. CDR1 SGHTA and CDR2 FQGNSA come from the germline V gene. Trimming stripped 1 base from V and 3 bases from J, with 4 bases between. The CDR3 covers 12 residues. The CDR3 region is CASSLGDYEQYF. The CDR3, as DNA: TGTGCCAGCAGCTTAGGGGACTACGAGCAGTACTTC. Based on the CDR3 plus reference TRBV7-2 and TRBJ2-7, the full variable domain is GAGVSQSPSNKVTEKGKDVELRCDPISGHTALYWYRQSLGQGLEFLIYFQGNSAPDKSGLPSDRFSAERTGGSVSTLTIQRTQQEDSAVYLCASSLGDYEQYFGPGTRLTVT.